Detailed here is one T cell receptor beta chain. Germline V CDR1 and CDR2: SGHDT, YYEEEE. The CDR3 covers 11 residues. The V and J ends lost 4 bases and 5 bases respectively, with 6 bases between them. These data are taken from a study of T cell responses to AZD1222 COVID-19 vaccine. Produced via immunoSEQ multiplex PCR; TCRdb's table is partial and in-frame only. The repertoire holds roughly 80,000 clones, about nine tenths seen once, with approximately 5% in the top ten. The source is an adult who received the AZD1222 COVID-19 vaccine. The genes are TRBV5-6 and TRBJ1-2; D uncertain. The starting material was peripheral blood, obtained 28 days after the second AZD1222 dose. The CDR3 loop is CASSTTYGYTF. CDR3 coding DNA: TGTGCCAGCAGCACCACGTATGGCTACACCTTC. The full variable domain, completed using reference TRBV5-6 and TRBJ1-2, is DAGVTQSPTHLIKTRGQQVTLRCSPKSGHDTVSWYQQALGQGPQFIFQYYEEEERQRGNFPDRFSGHQFPNYSSELNVNALLLGDSALYLCASSTTYGYTFGSGTRLTVV.